Here is one T cell receptor (beta chain) with its context. The PCR had 60 Vbeta and 13 Jbeta primers. Libraries were prepared by immunoSEQ multiplex PCR; TCRdb keeps only in-frame clonotypes and omits some of them. The sample includes about 150,000 clones, around 79% of them seen just once. This sample stems from a study of cytomegalovirus exposure and HLA in healthy donors. This CDR3 has 13 residues. CDR1 SEHNR and CDR2 FQNEAQ come from the germline V gene (reference sequence). V lost 4 bases, J lost 5 bases, and 5 bases stayed unmatched. The sequence was collected from a man aged 40-49 years in good health and CMV-seropositive. The chain recombines TRBV7-9 with TRBJ2-7; 7 nucleotides line up with TRBD1. The source material was PBMCs. The CDR3 loop is CASSYTQGDEQYF. Written as DNA, the CDR3 is TGTGCCAGCAGCTACACCCAGGGGGACGAGCAGTACTTC.